Listed here is a single T cell receptor beta chain. These data originate in a study of T cell responses to AZD1222 COVID-19 vaccine. Using immunoSEQ multiplex PCR, the repertoire was profiled, and TCRdb retains in-frame clones only, with some absent. The repertoire holds some 140,000 clones, about 90% seen once, with roughly 2% in the top ten. V lost 3 bases and J lost 8, with 13 bases in between. The CDR3 runs to 13 residues. Germline V gene sequence: CDR1 LNHDA, CDR2 SQIVND (reference sequence). The TCR sequence derives from an adult in good health. The sample here was peripheral blood, taken on day 0 of AZD1222 vaccination. The V gene is TRBV19, the J gene TRBJ1-1; a possible D gene is TRBD1 (6 bases). The CDR3 loop is CASSIEGGSEAFF. CDR3 DNA: TGTGCCAGTAGTATCGAGGGGGGTTCGGAAGCTTTCTTT.